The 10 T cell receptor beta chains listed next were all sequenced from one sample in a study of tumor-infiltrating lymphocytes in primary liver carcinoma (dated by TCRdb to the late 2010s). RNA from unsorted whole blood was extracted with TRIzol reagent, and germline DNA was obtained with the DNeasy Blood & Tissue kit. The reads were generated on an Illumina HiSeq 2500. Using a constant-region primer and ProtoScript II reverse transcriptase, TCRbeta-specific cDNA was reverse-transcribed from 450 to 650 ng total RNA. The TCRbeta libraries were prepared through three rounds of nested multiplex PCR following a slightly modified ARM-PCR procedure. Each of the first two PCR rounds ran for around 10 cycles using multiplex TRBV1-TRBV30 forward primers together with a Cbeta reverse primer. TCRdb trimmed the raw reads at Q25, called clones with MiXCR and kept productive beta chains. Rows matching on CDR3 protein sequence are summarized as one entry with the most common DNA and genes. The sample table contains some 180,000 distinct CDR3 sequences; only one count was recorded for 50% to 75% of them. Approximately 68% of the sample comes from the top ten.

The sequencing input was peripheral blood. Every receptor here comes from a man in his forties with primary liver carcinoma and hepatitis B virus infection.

Here the CDR3 reads CSVVFWDTYEQYF. The CDR3 DNA sequence: TGCAGCGTTGTGTTCTGGGACACCTACGAGCAGTACTTC. The chain has TRBV29-1 and TRBJ2-7; TRBD1 might be the D (6 bases). The germline V and J ends were trimmed by 4 bases and 2 bases, with 12 bases remaining between them. This CDR3 spans 13 amino acids. Germline V CDR1 and CDR2: SQVTM, ANQGSEA.

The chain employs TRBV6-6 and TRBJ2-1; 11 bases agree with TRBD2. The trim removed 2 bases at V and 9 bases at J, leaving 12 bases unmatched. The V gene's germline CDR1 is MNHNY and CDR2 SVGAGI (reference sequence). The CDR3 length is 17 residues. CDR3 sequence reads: CASSYPPTSGRLSEQFF. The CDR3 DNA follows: TGTGCCAGCAGTTACCCCCCAACTAGCGGGAGATTGAGTGAGCAGTTCTTC.

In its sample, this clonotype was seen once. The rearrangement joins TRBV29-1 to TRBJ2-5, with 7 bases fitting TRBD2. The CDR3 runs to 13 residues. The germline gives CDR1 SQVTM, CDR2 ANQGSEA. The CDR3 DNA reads TGCATCGTCCCCCTTTGGGAGGGTGAGGCCCAGTACTTC. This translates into CIVPLWEGEAQYF.

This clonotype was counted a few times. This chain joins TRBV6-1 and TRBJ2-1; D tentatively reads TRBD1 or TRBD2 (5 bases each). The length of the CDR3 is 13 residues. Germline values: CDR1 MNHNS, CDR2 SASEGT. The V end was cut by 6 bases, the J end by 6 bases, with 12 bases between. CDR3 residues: CASRDTLANEQFF. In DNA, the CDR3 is TGTGCCAGCAGGGACACGCTAGCCAATGAGCAGTTCTTC.

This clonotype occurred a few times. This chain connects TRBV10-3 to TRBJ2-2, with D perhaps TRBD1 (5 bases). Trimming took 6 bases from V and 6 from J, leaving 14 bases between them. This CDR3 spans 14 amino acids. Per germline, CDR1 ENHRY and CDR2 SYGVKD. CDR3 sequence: CAISPTSGSGELFF. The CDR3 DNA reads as TGTGCCATCAGCCCGACGTCAGGGTCCGGGGAGCTGTTTTTT.

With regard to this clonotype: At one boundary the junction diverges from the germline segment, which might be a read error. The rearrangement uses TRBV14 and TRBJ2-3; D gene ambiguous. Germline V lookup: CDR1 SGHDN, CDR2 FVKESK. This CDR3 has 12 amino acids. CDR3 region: CVSNQDLWKQYF. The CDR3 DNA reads TGTGTCAGCAACCAAGATCTATGGAAGCAGTATTTT.

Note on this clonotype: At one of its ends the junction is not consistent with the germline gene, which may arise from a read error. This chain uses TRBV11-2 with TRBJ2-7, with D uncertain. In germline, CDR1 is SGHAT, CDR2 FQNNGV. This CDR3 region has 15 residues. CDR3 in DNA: TGTGCCTGCAGCTTAGATGAGACCGCAACCTACGAGCAGTACTTC. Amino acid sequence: CACSLDETATYEQYF.

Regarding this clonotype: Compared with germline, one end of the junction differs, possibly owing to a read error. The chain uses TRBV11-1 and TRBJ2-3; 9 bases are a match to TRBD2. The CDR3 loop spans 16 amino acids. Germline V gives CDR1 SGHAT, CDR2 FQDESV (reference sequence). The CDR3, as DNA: TGTACCAGCAGCTTGGTCATAGCGGGAGCCGCAGATACGCAGTATTTT. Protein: CTSSLVIAGAADTQYF.

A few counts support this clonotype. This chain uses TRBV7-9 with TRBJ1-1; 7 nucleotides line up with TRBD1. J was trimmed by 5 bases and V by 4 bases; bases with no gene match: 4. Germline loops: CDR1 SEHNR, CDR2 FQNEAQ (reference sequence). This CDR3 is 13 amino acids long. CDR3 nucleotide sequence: TGTGCCAGCAGCTCACAGGGGAGTACTGAAGCTTTCTTT. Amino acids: CASSSQGSTEAFF.

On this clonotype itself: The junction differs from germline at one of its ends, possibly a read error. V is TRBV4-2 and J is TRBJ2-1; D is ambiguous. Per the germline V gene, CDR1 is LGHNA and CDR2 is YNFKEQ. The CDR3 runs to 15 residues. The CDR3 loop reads CASSQDRQPHNEQLF. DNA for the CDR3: TGTGCCAGCAGCCAGGATAGGCAGCCACACAATGAGCAGCTCTTC.